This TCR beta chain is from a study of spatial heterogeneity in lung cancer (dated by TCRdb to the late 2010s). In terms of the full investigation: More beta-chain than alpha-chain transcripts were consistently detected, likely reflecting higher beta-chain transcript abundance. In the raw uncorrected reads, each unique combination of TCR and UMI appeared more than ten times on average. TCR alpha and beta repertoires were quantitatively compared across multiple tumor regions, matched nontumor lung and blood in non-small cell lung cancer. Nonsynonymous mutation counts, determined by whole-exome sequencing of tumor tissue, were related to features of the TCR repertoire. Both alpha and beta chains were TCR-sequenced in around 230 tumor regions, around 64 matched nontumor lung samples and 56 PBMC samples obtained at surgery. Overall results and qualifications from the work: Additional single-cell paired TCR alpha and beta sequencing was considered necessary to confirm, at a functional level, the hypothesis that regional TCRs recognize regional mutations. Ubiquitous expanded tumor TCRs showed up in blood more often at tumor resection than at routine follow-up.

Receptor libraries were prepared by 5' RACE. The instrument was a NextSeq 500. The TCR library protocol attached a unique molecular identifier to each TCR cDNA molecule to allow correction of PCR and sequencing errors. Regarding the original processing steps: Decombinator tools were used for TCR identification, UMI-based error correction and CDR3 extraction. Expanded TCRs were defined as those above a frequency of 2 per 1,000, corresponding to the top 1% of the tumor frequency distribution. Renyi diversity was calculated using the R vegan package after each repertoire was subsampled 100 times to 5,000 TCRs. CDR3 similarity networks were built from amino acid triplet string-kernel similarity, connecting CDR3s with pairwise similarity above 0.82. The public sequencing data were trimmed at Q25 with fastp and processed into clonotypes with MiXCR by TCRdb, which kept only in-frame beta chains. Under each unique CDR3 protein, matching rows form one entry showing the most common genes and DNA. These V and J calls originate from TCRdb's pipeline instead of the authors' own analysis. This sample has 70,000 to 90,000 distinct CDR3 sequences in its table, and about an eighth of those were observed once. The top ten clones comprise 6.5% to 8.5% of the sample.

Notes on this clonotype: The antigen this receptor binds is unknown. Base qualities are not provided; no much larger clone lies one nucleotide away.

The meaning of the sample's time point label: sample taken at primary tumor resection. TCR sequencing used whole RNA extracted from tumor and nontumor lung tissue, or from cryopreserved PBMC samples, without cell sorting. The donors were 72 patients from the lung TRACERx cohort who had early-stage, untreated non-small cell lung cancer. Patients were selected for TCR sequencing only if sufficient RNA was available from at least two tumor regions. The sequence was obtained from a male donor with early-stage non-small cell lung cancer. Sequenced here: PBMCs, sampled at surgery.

The nucleotide sequence is TGTGCCAGCAGTGTCCAAGGAAACACCATATATTTT. Its product reads: CASSVQGNTIYF. The rearrangement joined TRBV2 to TRBJ1-3; confidence is insufficient to name the D gene. The V end loses 4 bases and the J end loses 4 bases, and a stretch of 5 bases separates them. The CDR3 measures 12 amino acids from cysteine to phenylalanine. The read is trimmed to its CDR3 DNA, 36 bases read in frame from base 1. CDR1 and CDR2, looked up from the germline V gene, are SNHLY and FYNNEI.